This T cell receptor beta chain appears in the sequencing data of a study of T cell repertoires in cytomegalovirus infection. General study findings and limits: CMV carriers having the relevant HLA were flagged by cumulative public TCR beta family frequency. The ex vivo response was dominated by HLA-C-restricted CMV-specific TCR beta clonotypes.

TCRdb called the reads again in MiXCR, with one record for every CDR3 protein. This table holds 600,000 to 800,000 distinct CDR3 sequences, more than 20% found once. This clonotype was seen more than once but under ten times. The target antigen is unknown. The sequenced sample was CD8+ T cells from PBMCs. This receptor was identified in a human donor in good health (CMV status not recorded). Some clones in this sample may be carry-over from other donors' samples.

CDR3 sequence: CASSPAPYLGYTF. The DNA of the CDR3 is TGCGCCAGCAGCCCAGCCCCCTACCTTGGCTACACCTTC. This chain connects TRBV4-1 to TRBJ1-2, with D hard to call. The CDR3 runs to 13 residues. The V end lost 4 bases, the J end lost 7 bases, and 13 bases lay between the germline ends. Germline CDR1 MGHRA, CDR2 YSYEKL.